These 11 T cell receptor beta chains originate from one sample sequenced in a study of identical twins. In TCRdb, the 5' RACE reads were re-called with MiXCR into one record per CDR3 protein. The data show around 250,000 distinct CDR3 sequences, about 8% seen once. A further study also used this sample, focusing on yellow fever vaccine responses in identical twins.

The specimen sequenced was CD8+ T cells sorted from blood. These receptors all come from a woman under 30 in good health.

This chain uses TRBV7-2 with TRBJ1-1; D is undetermined. The germline V gene encodes CDR1 SGHTA and CDR2 FQGNSA. The CDR3 covers 12 residues. V was cut by 5 bases and J by 3 bases, with 7 bases left in between. For the CDR3, the DNA is TGTGCCAGCAGCCCGTCGGACACTGAAGCTTTCTTT. Protein: CASSPSDTEAFF.

This clonotype was counted only a few times. The rearrangement links TRBV28 to TRBJ2-1; D is perhaps TRBD2 (5 bases). The ends were cut back, 3 bases at V and 2 bases at J, with 11 bases in the middle. Germline-derived CDR1 and CDR2 are MDHEN and SYDVKM. The CDR3 contains 15 residues. In DNA form, the CDR3 reads TGTGCCAGCAGTTTTAGACGGGATCCCTACAATGAGCAGTTCTTC. Translated: CASSFRRDPYNEQFF.

This clonotype was counted a few times. The rearrangement uses TRBV12-3 or TRBV12-4 and TRBJ2-2; 8 positions agree with TRBD1. This CDR3 comprises 17 residues. V was pared by 5 bases and J by 4 bases, with 12 bases of the junction left unmatched. The CDR3, as DNA: TGTGCCAGCAGTCGACAGCCAGGGGGCTCGGGCACCGGGGAGCTGTTTTTT. This codes for CASSRQPGGSGTGELFF.

The V and J genes are TRBV6-2 or TRBV6-3 and TRBJ2-2; D perhaps matches TRBD2 (7 bases). V shed 7 bases and J shed 5 bases, with 14 bases lying between them. This CDR3 spans 14 amino acids. Germline V lookup: CDR1 MNHEY, CDR2 SVGEGT. The DNA for the CDR3 is TGTGCCAGCACCACGCGGGGGCTTACCGGGGAGCTGTTTTTT. Encoded protein: CASTTRGLTGELFF.

The sample holds many counts of this clonotype. The genes are TRBV9 and TRBJ1-1, with a possible D match to TRBD1 (5 bases). Trimming pared 4 bases from V and 4 bases from J, leaving 14 bases between. The CDR3 extends over 14 amino acids. Germline V CDR1 and CDR2: SGDLS, YYNGEE. The CDR3 DNA reads TGTGCCAGCAGCCCGGGGGGGGAAGTCACTGAAGCTTTCTTT. This gives the protein CASSPGGEVTEAFF. The variable domain in full, with the rest retrieved from reference TRBV9 and TRBJ1-1, is DSGVTQTPKHLITATGQRVTLRCSPRSGDLSVYWYQQSLDQGLQFLIQYYNGEERAKGNILERFSAQQFPDLHSELNLSSLELGDSALYFCASSPGGEVTEAFFGQGTRLTVV.

This clonotype has just a few counts. The gene calls are TRBV27 and TRBJ1-2; TRBD1 matches 8 bases. Trimming at V came to 4 bases and at J to 4 bases, leaving 5 bases not matched to a gene. The V gene's germline CDR1 is MNHEY and CDR2 SMNVEV (reference sequence). The CDR3 length is 14 residues. CDR3: CASSSSGGGYGYTF. The CDR3 nucleotides are TGTGCCAGCAGTTCATCAGGGGGCGGCTATGGCTACACCTTC.

This clonotype appeared a few times. This sequence joins TRBV6-2 or TRBV6-3 and TRBJ2-3; no reliable D call. This CDR3 spans 12 amino acids. Looked up from germline, CDR1 is MNHEY and CDR2 is SVGEGT. The V end was cut by 5 bases, the J end by 6 bases, with 9 bases between. In DNA, the CDR3 is TGTGCCAGCAGTGCCCTCGCGGATACGCAGTATTTT. Protein: CASSALADTQYF.

In this sample, this clonotype turned up many times. The J gene is TRBJ2-1, the V gene TRBV29-1; D unclear. V lost 3 bases and J 3 bases, leaving 6 bases between the germline ends. This CDR3 region has 12 residues. CDR1 is SQVTM, CDR2 ANQGSEA, per germline. Here the CDR3 reads CSVDGRYNEQFF. The CDR3 DNA follows: TGCAGCGTTGATGGCCGCTACAATGAGCAGTTCTTC.

This clonotype was seen only a few times. This chain connects TRBV29-1 to TRBJ2-1; 10 bases match TRBD1. Germline CDR1 SQVTM, CDR2 ANQGSEA. J gave up 8 bases and V 3 bases, and 10 bases lay outside the gene matches. The CDR3 totals 15 residues. CDR3 DNA: TGCAGCGTTGATGGCCGGGGACAGGGGTTTCATGAGCAGTTCTTC. Encoded protein: CSVDGRGQGFHEQFF.

There are many counts of this clonotype. The genes are TRBV20-1 and TRBJ2-1; D is unresolved. Trimming cost V 0 bases and J 5 bases, with 11 bases left between them. Per germline, CDR1 DFQATT and CDR2 SNEGSKA (reference sequence). The CDR3 is made up of 14 amino acids. CDR3 DNA sequence: TGCAGTGCTAGAGATGGCCAGCAGCACAATGAGCAGTTCTTC. Amino acid sequence: CSARDGQQHNEQFF.

This CDR3 reads CASSTTINPTSGANVLTF. CDR3 DNA sequence: TGTGCCAGCAGCACCACAATCAACCCGACCTCTGGGGCCAACGTCCTGACTTTC. The chain recombines TRBV28 with TRBJ2-6; unclear D gene. Trimming took off 6 bases at V and 0 bases at J, with 18 bases between the two ends. Germline values: CDR1 MDHEN, CDR2 SYDVKM. The CDR3 length is 18 residues. The full variable domain, in which reference TRBV28 and TRBJ2-6 provide the parts outside the CDR3, is DVKVTQSSRYLVKRTGEKVFLECVQDMDHENMFWYRQDPGLGLRLIYFSYDVKMKEKGDIPEGYSVSREKKERFSLILESASTNQTSMYLCASSTTINPTSGANVLTFGAGSRLTVL.